These 17 T cell receptor beta chains were sequenced from one sample in a study of beta chain features in type 1 diabetes. Isolated RNA was reverse transcribed in full, so expressed TCRB transcripts were sequenced. Some clones are missing from TCRdb's copy, which holds only in-frame ones; the method was immunoSEQ multiplex PCR. Of some 150,000 clones in the sample, about 44% were seen once. The specimen was Tregs from blood. These receptors originate from a man aged 18-30 years in good health.

This sequence joins TRBV9 and TRBJ1-1, with D perhaps TRBD1 (5 bases). This CDR3 spans 15 amino acids. CDR1 SGDLS and CDR2 YYNGEE come from the germline V gene. V shed 2 bases and J shed 3 bases, with 14 bases lying between them. Written as DNA, the CDR3 is TGTGCCAGCAGCGTGACGGGGGGTAAGGACACTGAAGCTTTCTTT. Its translation is CASSVTGGKDTEAFF.

The chain recombines TRBV27 with TRBJ2-5; TRBD1 is a possible D gene (6 bases). The end of the DNA is better explained by TRBJ2-7, so the J call may be wrong. This CDR3 has 14 residues. Germline V gives CDR1 MNHEY, CDR2 SMNVEV (reference sequence). The CDR3 is CASSFRGAPYEQYF. The CDR3 nucleotides are TGTGCCAGCAGTTTCAGGGGAGCGCCCTACGAGCAGTACTTC.

The chain uses TRBV7-2 and TRBJ1-6, with 7 bases lining up with TRBD1. V trimming: 4 bases; J trimming: 8 bases; junction bases outside the gene matches: 8. The V gene's germline CDR1 is SGHTA and CDR2 FQGNSA. The CDR3 totals 15 residues. The CDR3, as DNA: TGTGCCAGCAGCTCGACAGGGCTCCTGGATTCACCCCTCCACTTT. Translation: CASSSTGLLDSPLHF.

This rearrangement joins TRBV5-1 to TRBJ2-3; 10 bases fit TRBD2. The ends lost 0 bases at V and 2 bases at J; junction bases unmatched: 3. Germline CDR1 SGHRS, CDR2 YFSETQ. This CDR3 region has 16 residues. The CDR3 DNA reads TGCGCCAGCAGCTTGGCTAGCGGGGGTGCCACAGATACGCAGTATTTT. The encoded protein is CASSLASGGATDTQYF.

This chain links TRBV18 with TRBJ2-3, with D unclear. Trimming removed 0 bases at V and 0 bases at J, with 10 bases between. CDR3 length equals 16 residues. CDR1 KGHSH and CDR2 LQKENI come from the germline V gene. The CDR3 nucleotides read TGTGCCAGCTCACCACCGCGTGATCCTAGCACAGATACGCAGTATTTT. Translated: CASSPPRDPSTDTQYF.

J is TRBJ2-6 and V is TRBV7-9; perhaps TRBD2 as D (5 bases). CDR1 is SEHNR, CDR2 FQNEAQ, per germline (reference sequence). V lost 5 bases, J lost 0 bases, and 14 bases lay in between. The CDR3 has 17 residues. CDR3 residues: CASSTGLVNSGANVLTF. The DNA for the CDR3 is TGTGCCAGCAGCACGGGGTTGGTCAACTCTGGGGCCAACGTCCTGACTTTC.

A remark on this clone: Other DNA variants within this sample encode the same CDR3. This rearrangement joins TRBV23-1 to TRBJ1-1; D ambiguous. TRBV23-1 is given ORF status, its function remaining uncertain. V was clipped by 3 bases and J by 1 base, with 18 bases between them. This CDR3 contains 17 residues. The CDR3 reads CASSHLGRPRQNTEAFF. CDR3 DNA: TGCGCCAGCAGTCATTTGGGCCGCCCCCGCCAGAACACTGAAGCTTTCTTT.

This clone has just a few counts. The chain is built from TRBV28 and TRBJ2-2, with 7 bases matching TRBD2. The CDR3 extends over 15 amino acids. CDR1 MDHEN and CDR2 SYDVKM come from the germline V gene. The ends lost 6 bases at V and 1 base at J; junction bases unmatched: 5. This CDR3 is CASRRLAVNTGELFF. The CDR3 DNA sequence: TGTGCCAGCAGGAGACTAGCAGTGAACACCGGGGAGCTGTTTTTT.

This chain links TRBV19 with TRBJ1-4; D is possibly TRBD1 (6 bases). The germline V gene encodes CDR1 LNHDA and CDR2 SQIVND (reference sequence). The V gene lost 7 bases and the J gene lost 0 bases, with 18 bases spanning the gap. This CDR3 spans 17 amino acids. The CDR3 loop is CASTLTGHPATNEKLFF. As DNA, the CDR3 is TGTGCCAGTACCCTCACGGGACACCCAGCAACTAATGAAAAACTGTTTTTT. Complete variable domain (other parts from reference TRBV19 and TRBJ1-4): DGGITQSPKYLFRKEGQNVTLSCEQNLNHDAMYWYRQDPGQGLRLIYYSQIVNDFQKGDIAEGYSVSREKKESFPLTVTSAQKNPTAFYLCASTLTGHPATNEKLFFGSGTQLSVL.

The V call is TRBV5-6, the J call TRBJ2-3; perhaps TRBD1 as D (6 bases). CDR1 is SGHDT, CDR2 YYEEEE, per germline. The CDR3 totals 15 residues. The V gene lost 0 bases and the J gene lost 11 bases, with 19 bases spanning the gap. The CDR3 reads CASSLGGLSIQGQYF. CDR3 coding DNA: TGTGCCAGCAGCTTGGGGGGGCTCTCTATACAGGGGCAGTATTTT.

This rearrangement joins TRBV4-2 to TRBJ1-2; D is unresolved. There are 13 residues in the CDR3. V lost 4 bases and J lost 4, with 10 bases in between. Germline V gene data show CDR1 as LGHNA and CDR2 as YNFKEQ. The CDR3 DNA is TGTGCCAGCAGCCCCGGATGGGCCTATGGCTACACCTTC. It encodes CASSPGWAYGYTF.

V usage is TRBV30 and J usage is TRBJ2-7; 11 bases match TRBD2. V was clipped by 7 bases and J by 7 bases; unmatched bases: 9. The CDR3 spans 13 residues. CDR1 is GTSNPN and CDR2 is SVGIG in the germline V gene (reference sequence). The chain's CDR3 is CAYGVAGGREQYF. CDR3 coding DNA: TGTGCCTACGGGGTAGCGGGGGGGCGGGAGCAGTACTTC.

This clone was seen just once. The chain has TRBV5-1 and TRBJ1-3; possible D gene TRBD1, 6 bases. The CDR3 has 15 amino acids. With 0 bases removed from V and 2 bases from J, the gap between germline ends came to 9 bases. CDR1 and CDR2 (germline): SGHRS, YFSETQ. Here the CDR3 DNA reads TGCGCCAGCAGCTTGGGACGGACAGCTGGAAACACCATATATTTT. Translating gives CASSLGRTAGNTIYF.

The chain couples TRBV6-1 to TRBJ2-1, with 7 bases fitting TRBD1. The CDR3 consists of 16 residues. Looked up from germline, CDR1 is MNHNS and CDR2 is SASEGT. With V trimmed by 4 bases and J by 0 bases, 6 bases remained unmatched. CDR3 protein: CASSVSRGYSYNEQFF. The DNA of the CDR3 is TGTGCCAGCAGTGTTTCCAGGGGGTACTCCTACAATGAGCAGTTCTTC.

This chain uses TRBV7-9 with TRBJ1-2, with 8 bases lining up with TRBD1. The CDR3 contains 16 residues. Germline CDR1 and CDR2: SEHNR and FQNEAQ (reference sequence). J gave up 3 bases and V 3 bases, and 9 bases lay outside the gene matches. The CDR3: CASSFATGGGDYGYTF. CDR3 in DNA: TGTGCCAGCAGCTTTGCCACAGGGGGGGGCGACTATGGCTACACCTTC.

This clone was seen a handful of times. The chain employs TRBV5-1 and TRBJ2-3; 10 nucleotides align to TRBD2. After removal of 0 bases from V and 0 bases from J, the junction contained 7 bases not matched to a gene. Germline CDR1 and CDR2: SGHRS and YFSETQ. The CDR3 is 18 residues long. The CDR3 nucleotides are TGCGCCAGCAGCTTGGGTCTAGCGGGGGCATCTAGCACAGATACGCAGTATTTT. This codes for CASSLGLAGASSTDTQYF.

The gene calls are TRBV30 and TRBJ2-1; 12 positions agree with TRBD1. The CDR3 is made up of 15 amino acids. Trimming took 0 bases from V and 8 from J; bases not matched to a gene: 5. Germline V lookup: CDR1 GTSNPN, CDR2 SVGIG (reference sequence). The CDR3 is CAWSVGTGGGYEQFF. The CDR3 region has the DNA TGTGCCTGGAGTGTGGGGACAGGGGGCGGTTATGAGCAGTTCTTC.